The clone carrying this T cell receptor beta chain was found a few times. What it recognizes is unknown. The CDR3 covers 18 residues. Germline V gene data show CDR1 as LNHDA and CDR2 as SQIVND (reference sequence). The junction had 8 bases not matched to a gene; V was cut back by 4 bases and J by 2 bases. The sample is drawn from a study of T cell repertoires in cytomegalovirus infection. About the research overall: It was recently identified HLA-C-restricted and well-studied HLA-B-restricted CMV epitopes that the study used.

TCRdb re-derived calls from the reads in MiXCR, one entry per CDR3 protein. The sample contains 75,000 to 100,000 distinct CDR3 sequences, around 28% of which appear only once. Whole-study findings and limits: Dominant in the ex vivo response were TCR beta clonotypes restricted by HLA-C and specific for CMV.

The chain recombines TRBV19 with TRBJ2-1, with 13 bases matching TRBD2. This clonotype originated in a human donor in good health (CMV status not recorded). Some clones in this sample may be carry-over from other donors' samples. The sequencing here drew on CD8+ T cells from cultured PBMCs, taken from culture after CMV antigen stimulation. The CDR3 sequence: CASSTRLAGGLPYNEQFF. The CDR3 region has the DNA TGTGCCAGTAGTACCCGACTAGCGGGGGGCCTACCCTACAATGAGCAGTTCTTC.